A selection of T cell receptor beta chains follows, all from one sample in a study of vaccination and CD4 T cells after COVID-19. Their antigens remain unidentified. TCRdb re-called the PCR reads with MiXCR, one entry per CDR3 protein. The repertoire holds a few thousand distinct CDR3 sequences, with roughly a fifth as singletons. Material for sequencing was CD4+ T cells from blood, cultured in vitro. The source is a human donor who had recovered from COVID-19. Each CDR3 is given with its conserved first and last residue. D genes are given only for firm matches. Some rows mark clone size as missing; the rest say once, few, many or name a class of expanded clone.

v_call,j_call,d_call,clone_size,cdr3_aa,cdr3_nt
TRBV5-5,TRBJ1-6,-,-,CASSLEQGLATLHF,TGTGCCAGCAGCTTGGAACAGGGTCTTGCGACCCTCCACTTT
TRBV3-1,TRBJ2-5,TRBD2,once,CASSLTSGGPGETQYF,TGTGCCAGCAGCCTGACTAGCGGGGGGCCGGGAGAGACCCAGTACTTC
TRBV15,TRBJ1-6,-,few,CATSRDRWIAGASNNSPLHF,TGTGCCACCAGCAGAGATCGGTGGATCGCCGGGGCCAGTAATAATTCACCCCTCCACTTT
TRBV25-1,TRBJ1-1,-,few,CASSETSRTRTEAFF,TGTGCCAGCAGTGAAACGTCCAGGACAAGGACTGAAGCTTTCTTT
TRBV20-1,TRBJ2-3,TRBD2,few,CSARPGLAGALGTDTQYF,TGCAGTGCTAGACCCGGACTAGCGGGGGCCCTCGGCACAGATACGCAGTATTTT
TRBV6-2/TRBV6-3,TRBJ2-7,-,-,CASSYHRLAVDYEQYF,TGTGCCAGCAGTTACCACCGGCTGGCGGTGGACTACGAGCAGTACTTC
TRBV10-2,TRBJ2-2,-,-,CASSGSQSFYTGELFF,TGCGCCAGCAGTGGTTCACAAAGCTTTTACACCGGGGAGCTGTTTTTT
TRBV11-3,TRBJ2-5,-,few,CASSLGTQETQYF,TGTGCCAGCAGCTTAGGCACACAAGAGACCCAGTACTTC
TRBV6-5,TRBJ2-4,-,-,CASSWLHPENIQYF,TGTGCCAGCAGTTGGCTGCACCCCGAAAACATTCAGTACTTC
TRBV30,TRBJ1-3,-,-,CAWGPGTGGSGNTIYF,TGTGCCTGGGGGCCCGGGACGGGGGGCTCCGGAAACACCATATATTTT
TRBV20-1,TRBJ1-3,TRBD1,few,CSAPQGVSSGNTIYF,TGCAGTGCACCACAGGGGGTGTCCTCTGGAAACACCATATATTTT
TRBV7-9,TRBJ1-1,-,few,CASSLEGVTEAFF,TGTGCCAGCAGCCTCGAGGGGGTGACTGAAGCTTTCTTT
TRBV6-5,TRBJ1-6,-,-,CASSSNLGEVAYNSPLHF,TGTGCCAGCAGTTCCAACCTCGGGGAAGTAGCCTATAATTCACCCCTCCACTTT
TRBV20-1,TRBJ1-1,-,medium-sized,CSAADVLNTEAFF,TGCAGTGCCGCCGACGTCTTGAACACTGAAGCTTTCTTT
TRBV7-6,TRBJ1-5,-,-,CASQGGSNQPQHF,TGTGCCAGCCAGGGAGGGTCCAATCAGCCCCAGCATTTT
TRBV5-4,TRBJ2-7,-,few,CASSQRWGDQYEQYF,TGTGCCAGCAGCCAGAGGTGGGGGGATCAATACGAGCAGTACTTC
TRBV7-2,TRBJ1-4,TRBD1,-,CASSVWDSGKLFF,TGTGCCAGCAGCGTCTGGGACAGTGGAAAACTGTTTTTT
TRBV4-2,TRBJ1-1,-,-,CASSQYGGGMNTEAFF,TGTGCCAGCAGCCAATATGGGGGGGGAATGAACACTGAAGCTTTCTTT
TRBV27,TRBJ1-6,-,large,CASGDRGNSPLHF,TGTGCCAGCGGTGACAGAGGGAATTCACCCCTCCACTTT
TRBV7-7,TRBJ2-5,TRBD1,few,CASSLTGKETQYF,TGTGCTAGCAGCTTGACAGGGAAAGAGACCCAGTACTTC
TRBV6-1,TRBJ2-2,-,-,CASRVDTGELFF,TGTGCCAGCAGGGTAGATACCGGGGAGCTGTTTTTT
TRBV21-1,TRBJ1-1,-,-,CASSKEREGSYTEAFF,TGTGCCAGCAGCAAGGAACGAGAGGGATCATATACTGAAGCTTTCTTT
TRBV5-1,TRBJ1-6,-,-,CASSLGSRGRPYNSPLHF,TGCGCCAGCAGCTTGGGCTCCCGGGGGAGGCCCTATAATTCACCCCTCCACTTT
TRBV19,TRBJ1-5,-,medium-sized,CASSIMEGGNQPQHF,TGTGCCAGTAGTATAATGGAGGGAGGCAATCAGCCCCAGCATTTT
TRBV6-1,TRBJ2-3,-,few,CASTPRGRTSTDTQYF,TGTGCCAGCACCCCCCGGGGCCGAACCTCCACAGATACGCAGTATTTT
TRBV9,TRBJ1-6,-,-,CASSTRAWGGNSPLHF,TGTGCCAGCAGCACCCGGGCGTGGGGGGGGAATTCACCCCTCCACTTT
TRBV20-1,TRBJ2-1,TRBD2,medium-sized,CSARDMAGRDEQFF,TGCAGTGCTAGAGATATGGCGGGGAGGGATGAGCAGTTCTTC
TRBV24-1,TRBJ2-3,-,few,CATSDPGTTDTQYF,TGTGCCACCAGTGACCCCGGAACCACAGATACGCAGTATTTT
TRBV19,TRBJ1-5,TRBD1,-,CASSTDRDRSNQPQHF,TGTGCCAGTAGTACGGACAGGGATCGAAGCAATCAGCCCCAGCATTTT
TRBV30,TRBJ1-2,-,few,CAWSRQLGGYTF,TGTGCCTGGAGTCGCCAACTGGGTGGCTACACCTTC
TRBV6-2/TRBV6-3,TRBJ2-3,-,few,CASSTTRDTQYF,TGTGCCAGCAGCACAACTAGGGATACGCAGTATTTT
TRBV2,TRBJ1-2,TRBD1,few,CASRGIGQGVYGYTF,TGTGCCAGCAGGGGGATTGGACAGGGTGTCTATGGCTACACCTTC
TRBV6-1,TRBJ2-7,TRBD1,few,CASSRPGQVTYEQYF,TGTGCCAGCAGTCGGCCGGGACAGGTGACCTACGAGCAGTACTTC
TRBV20-1,TRBJ2-3,TRBD2,-,CSAMGTSGATDTQYF,TGCAGTGCTATGGGGACTAGCGGGGCCACAGATACGCAGTATTTT
TRBV6-1,TRBJ1-6,-,-,CASSPAQENSPLHF,TGTGCCAGCTCCCCGGCCCAGGAGAATTCACCCCTCCACTTT
TRBV7-9,TRBJ2-3,-,few,CASSLSTTLAGFTDTQYF,TGTGCCAGCAGCTTATCGACAACCCTGGCAGGGTTCACAGATACGCAGTATTTT
TRBV12-5,TRBJ2-3,-,few,CASVPGTGTDTQYF,TGTGCTAGTGTGCCAGGGACTGGGACAGATACGCAGTATTTT
TRBV5-1,TRBJ1-1,-,few,CASRRTENTEAFF,TGCGCCAGCAGGAGGACAGAGAACACTGAAGCTTTCTTT
TRBV2,TRBJ1-1,-,-,CAAKPNGVAAEAFF,TGTGCCGCGAAGCCGAATGGGGTGGCAGCTGAAGCTTTCTTT
TRBV20-1,TRBJ1-2,TRBD1,medium-sized,CSARWGQNYGYTF,TGCAGTGCCCGTTGGGGACAGAACTATGGCTACACCTTC
TRBV6-1,TRBJ1-1,-,few,CASKGSGGAATEAFF,TGTGCCAGCAAAGGCTCCGGGGGCGCGGCCACTGAAGCTTTCTTT
TRBV25-1,TRBJ2-1,TRBD1,few,CASSEYKAGQGNDEQFF,TGTGCCAGCAGTGAATATAAGGCGGGACAGGGTAATGATGAGCAGTTCTTC
TRBV20-1,TRBJ2-1,-,-,CSARRQEGEQFF,TGCAGTGCTAGAAGACAGGAGGGTGAGCAGTTCTTC
TRBV3-1,TRBJ1-1,TRBD1,-,CASSLTGDTEAFF,TGTGCCAGCAGCCTGACAGGGGACACTGAAGCTTTCTTT
TRBV10-3,TRBJ2-1,-,few,CAISDGPGDNEQFF,TGTGCCATTTCAGACGGCCCGGGGGACAATGAGCAGTTCTTC
TRBV6-1,TRBJ2-1,-,few,CASIKPGSSNEQFF,TGTGCCAGCATCAAGCCCGGTAGCTCCAATGAGCAGTTCTTC
TRBV25-1,TRBJ1-3,-,-,CASSEVSSGARGGNTIYF,TGTGCCAGCAGTGAAGTATCATCCGGCGCCAGGGGTGGAAACACCATATATTTT
TRBV6-2/TRBV6-3,TRBJ2-7,-,few,CASSAGQILQVQYF,TGTGCCAGCAGTGCGGGACAGATTTTACAGGTGCAGTACTTC
TRBV7-8,TRBJ2-7,-,few,CASSLADGGGYEQYF,TGTGCCAGCAGCTTAGCGGACGGAGGGGGCTACGAGCAGTACTTC
TRBV7-9,TRBJ1-2,-,few,CASSLNNNYGYTF,TGTGCCAGCAGCTTAAATAATAACTATGGCTACACCTTC
TRBV15,TRBJ1-5,-,few,CATSRDREGQPQHF,TGTGCCACCAGCAGAGATCGGGAAGGTCAGCCCCAGCATTTT
TRBV20-1,TRBJ1-4,TRBD1,few,CSTRGQGTTNEKLFF,TGCAGTACTCGGGGACAGGGCACAACTAATGAAAAACTGTTTTTT
TRBV2,TRBJ1-3,-,few,CASSDWGLVGNTIYF,TGTGCCAGCAGTGACTGGGGATTGGTAGGAAACACCATATATTTT
TRBV10-3,TRBJ1-5,-,medium-sized,CAISQDAGNQPQHF,TGTGCCATCAGCCAAGACGCGGGCAATCAGCCCCAGCATTTT